Presented here are 21 T cell receptor beta chains from one specimen sequenced in a study of tumor-infiltrating lymphocytes in primary liver carcinoma. The authors made TCR beta cDNA from approximately 490 ng total RNA with a constant-region primer. Researchers made the TCR beta libraries by running three nested multiplex PCR rounds with slightly modified ARM-PCR. Rounds one and two of PCR, each of about 10 cycles, were primed with TRBV1-TRBV30 forward primers and a C-beta reverse primer. Via MiXCR, TCRdb re-called the multiplex PCR reads, giving one row per CDR3 protein. The data contain 60,000 or so distinct CDR3 sequences, roughly 70% of them singletons. For each extraction, RNA and DNA were obtained together from about 19-30 mg of unsorted bulk tissue. The sequencing sample was made of liver tumor tissue from sampling region 2. Subset noted: tumor region T2, inferior pole. The receptors here all came from a man aged 35 to 55 with primary liver carcinoma and hepatitis B virus infection.

The chain recombines TRBV6-6 with TRBJ1-1, with 7 bases lining up with TRBD1. Looked up from germline, CDR1 is MNHNY and CDR2 is SVGAGI (reference sequence). The CDR3 loop spans 14 amino acids. Trimming at V came to 5 bases and at J to 7 bases, leaving 10 bases not matched to a gene. CDR3 coding DNA: TGTGCCAGCAGTCACCGACAGGGCCGGCGTGAAGCTTTCTTT. Translating it yields CASSHRQGRREAFF.

On this clonotype: A junction boundary mismatches the germline segment, possibly from a read error. This sequence joins TRBV6-2 or TRBV6-3 and TRBJ1-4; 7 bases are a match to TRBD1. Germline-derived CDR1 and CDR2 are MNHEY and SVGEGT. The CDR3 length is 14 residues. The CDR3 protein is CVSSSRQGNEKLFF. CDR3 DNA sequence: TGTGTCAGCAGCTCACGACAGGGAAATGAAAAACTGTTTTTT.

This clonotype was observed many times. The chain uses TRBV12-3 or TRBV12-4 and TRBJ1-3; D is undetermined. The CDR3 is made up of 14 amino acids. Trimming took 3 bases from V and 10 from J, leaving 16 bases between them. DNA for the CDR3: TGTGCCAGCAGTTTCGGTGGTCAATTATCAACCATATATTTT. Its protein product is CASSFGGQLSTIYF.

A word on this clonotype: The junction shows a germline mismatch at one end, possibly a read error. This CDR3 reads CASSMLQGLPDTQYF. The DNA of the CDR3 is TGTGCAAGCAGCATGCTACAGGGTCTGCCAGACACGCAGTATTTT. The chain carries TRBV11-2 and TRBJ2-3; D might be TRBD1 (6 bases). The CDR3 runs 15 residues. Germline V gene lookup returns CDR1 SGHAT and CDR2 FQNNGV. Full variable domain (outside the CDR3, taken from reference TRBV11-2 and TRBJ2-3): EAGVAQSPRYKIIEKRQSVAFWCNPISGHATLYWYQQILGQGPKLLIQFQNNGVVDDSQLPKDRFSAERLKGVDSTLKIQPAKLEDSAVYLCASSMLQGLPDTQYFGPGTRLTVL.

On this clonotype itself: Germline and junction disagree at one end, which may indicate a read error. The genes are TRBV4-1 and TRBJ2-1, with D hard to call. Looked up from germline, CDR1 is MGHRA and CDR2 is YSYEKL. The CDR3 contains 15 residues. CDR3 protein: CASSPLGNKSNKQFF. The CDR3 region has the DNA TGCGCCAGCAGCCCGCTCGGTAACAAGAGCAATAAGCAGTTCTTC.

This clonotype has ten or more counts. The chain couples TRBV11-3 to TRBJ2-1; D gene uncertain. The germline V gene encodes CDR1 SGHNT and CDR2 YENEEA. The CDR3 length is 13 residues. Trimming pared 3 bases from V and 9 bases from J, leaving 12 bases between. Written as DNA, the CDR3 is TGTGCCAGCAGCTTCGCGCCATCGCTTGAGCAGTTCTTC. It translates to CASSFAPSLEQFF.

For this clonotype: At one end, the junction sequence differs from germline, possibly due to a read error. The chain employs TRBV4-3 and TRBJ2-3; D call uncertain. The CDR3 has 14 amino acids. CDR1 is LGHNA and CDR2 is YSLEER in the germline V gene. Written as DNA, the CDR3 is TGCGCCAGCAGTCAAGATCTATTTACAGATACGCACTATTTT. Its protein is CASSQDLFTDTHYF.

The V call is TRBV24-1, the J call TRBJ2-2; no definite D call. Germline lookup yields CDR1 KGHDR and CDR2 SFDVKD. The CDR3 loop spans 14 amino acids. Trimming took 4 bases from V and 4 from J, leaving 9 bases between them. The CDR3 region has the DNA TGTGCCACCAGTGACTTCTCGGGCACCGGGGAGCTGTTTTTT. Residues: CATSDFSGTGELFF.

This clonotype occurred many times. The chain is built from TRBV28 and TRBJ2-3; the match to TRBD2 covers 13 bases. The trim removed 3 bases at V and 6 bases at J, leaving 3 bases unmatched. There are 15 residues in the CDR3. Germline V CDR1 and CDR2: MDHEN, SYDVKM. CDR3 coding DNA: TGTGCCAGCAGTTTGGCGGGACTAGCGGGGGATACGCAGTATTTT. It encodes CASSLAGLAGDTQYF.

This clonotype was seen only a few times. The rearrangement uses TRBV24-1 and TRBJ1-1; perhaps TRBD1 as D (6 bases). CDR1 and CDR2 (germline): KGHDR, SFDVKD. The CDR3 length is 12 residues. The CDR3 sequence: CANEQGRTEAFF. The CDR3 coding sequence is TGTGCTAACGAACAGGGCAGGACTGAAGCTTTCTTT.

With respect to this clonotype: A much bigger clone sits one base away, suggesting this may be a read error. The conserved closing phenylalanine or tryptophan is absent in this CDR3, likely reflecting a read error. The V call is TRBV4-1, the J call TRBJ2-1, with D possibly matching TRBD2 (5 bases). In germline, CDR1 is MGHRA, CDR2 YSYEKL. CDR3 size: 15 residues. Trimming left V 4 bases short and J 6 bases short, with 16 bases between. The CDR3 region has the DNA TGCGCCAGCAGCCTTATCCCGGGGTATGGCAATGAGCAGTTCATC. Translated, it gives CASSLIPGYGNEQFI.

The V and J genes are TRBV12-3 or TRBV12-4 and TRBJ2-7, with a possible D match to TRBD2 (5 bases). The V gene lost 6 bases and the J gene lost 3 bases, with 15 bases spanning the gap. The CDR3 consists of 14 residues. The CDR3 sequence: CASSLVGENYEQYF. CDR3 bases: TGTGCCAGCAGCCTAGTGGGAGAGAACTACGAGCAGTACTTC.

A single count supports this clonotype. This sequence joins TRBV4-2 and TRBJ2-4, with D perhaps TRBD2 (7 bases). The V end lost 8 bases, the J end lost 3 bases, and 23 bases lay between the germline ends. Germline loops: CDR1 LGHNA, CDR2 YNFKEQ. This CDR3 contains 17 residues. Written as DNA, the CDR3 is TGTGCCAGCTCGGATACGAGGGGGGGGAATTACAAAAACATTCAGTACTTC. Protein sequence: CASSDTRGGNYKNIQYF.

In regard to this clonotype: The junction departs from the called germline gene at one end, perhaps through a read error. The V gene is TRBV29-1, the J gene TRBJ2-3; 10 nucleotides match TRBD1. Germline lookup yields CDR1 SQVTM and CDR2 ANQGSEA. The CDR3 has 15 residues. The chain's CDR3 is CSVELRDRGTDMQYF. The CDR3 DNA follows: TGCAGCGTTGAGTTGCGGGACAGGGGAACAGATATGCAGTATTTT.

A note on this clonotype: One end of the junction fails to match germline, which may point to a read error. The V and J genes are TRBV10-3 and TRBJ1-5; D is uncertain. The CDR3 loop spans 14 amino acids. Germline CDR1 ENHRY, CDR2 SYGVKD. The CDR3 DNA is TGTGCCATCTGTGGGTATGAGGGCGATCAGTCCCAGCATTTT. Translated: CAICGYEGDQSQHF.

This sequence joins TRBV4-2 and TRBJ1-2, with D tentatively TRBD1 (6 bases). Germline V gene sequence: CDR1 LGHNA, CDR2 YNFKEQ. V shed 6 bases and J shed 7 bases, with 21 bases lying between them. The CDR3 is 15 residues long. The CDR3 is CASSQNMGRGRGYTF. The CDR3 DNA is TGTGCCAGCAGTCAAAATATGGGCAGGGGTCGTGGCTACACCTTC.

This clonotype is medium-sized within its sample. The chain uses TRBV29-1 and TRBJ2-1; no firm D call. The V gene's germline CDR1 is SQVTM and CDR2 ANQGSEA. This CDR3 is built from 10 residues. Trimming pared 5 bases from V and 6 bases from J, leaving 5 bases between. CDR3 DNA: TGCAGCGTTTACCGCAATGAGCAGTTCTTC. This sequence encodes CSVYRNEQFF.

The chain couples TRBV11-2 to TRBJ2-1, with TRBD2 matching over 7 bases. Looked up from germline, CDR1 is SGHAT and CDR2 is FQNNGV. Trimming took 5 bases from V and 6 from J; bases not matched to a gene: 10. This CDR3 region has 15 residues. The chain's CDR3 is CASSPRTSDCNEQFF. CDR3 coding DNA: TGTGCCAGCAGCCCCCGGACTAGTGACTGCAATGAGCAGTTCTTC. Full variable domain (outside the CDR3, taken from reference TRBV11-2 and TRBJ2-1): EAGVAQSPRYKIIEKRQSVAFWCNPISGHATLYWYQQILGQGPKLLIQFQNNGVVDDSQLPKDRFSAERLKGVDSTLKIQPAKLEDSAVYLCASSPRTSDCNEQFFGPGTRLTVL.

The chain has TRBV29-1 and TRBJ2-3; 7 nucleotides agree with TRBD2. Germline V gene sequence: CDR1 SQVTM, CDR2 ANQGSEA. With V trimmed by 6 bases and J by 10 bases, 10 bases remained unmatched. The CDR3 runs 12 residues. CDR3 bases: TGCAGCGTCATGTTTGGGGGGGATGCGCAGTATTTT. Its protein is CSVMFGGDAQYF.

The chain couples TRBV6-5 to TRBJ1-5, with 7 bases matching TRBD1. V shed 7 bases, J shed 4 bases, and the junction held 4 bases outside the gene matches. The CDR3 length is 13 residues. From germline, CDR1 is MNHEY and CDR2 SVGAGI. The DNA for the CDR3 is TGTGCCAGCAATTGGGACAGAAATCAGCCCCAGCATTTT. It specifies CASNWDRNQPQHF.

In this sample, this clonotype turned up a few times. A much bigger clone sits one base away, suggesting this may be a read error. The CDR3 loop is CSIKFSGNTIYF. CDR3 nucleotide sequence: TGCAGCATAAAGTTTAGTGGAAACACCATATATTTT. The chain couples TRBV29-1 to TRBJ1-3; D gene uncertain. Germline loops: CDR1 SQVTM, CDR2 ANQGSEA. Trimming removed 8 bases from V and 3 bases from J, with 11 bases in between. The CDR3 runs 12 residues. Full variable domain (rest looked up from reference TRBV29-1 and TRBJ1-3): SAVISQKPSRDICQRGTSLTIQCQVDSQVTMMFWYRQQPGQSLTLIATANQGSEATYESGFVIDKFPISRPNLTFSTLTVSNMSPEDSSIYLCSIKFSGNTIYFGEGSWLTVV.